This T cell receptor beta chain was recorded in a study of T-cell memory formation after mild COVID-19 (dated by TCRdb to the early 2020s). General notes on the study: TCR sequence clusters from the two donors were largely donor specific. Longitudinal TCRalpha and TCRbeta repertoire sequencing tracked T-cell clones expanding and contracting after mild COVID-19 in a couple of donors. The cohort comprised two young, previously healthy adult volunteers, one female and one male.

Ficoll-Paque density gradient centrifugation was used to isolate PBMCs. The germline V gene supplies CDR1 LGHNT and CDR2 FRNRAP. Relative to germline, V is 5 bases shorter and J is 4 bases shorter, with 5 bases between their ends. The CDR3 contains 11 residues, cysteine and phenylalanine counted. Of the read, only the CDR3 DNA is kept; its 33 bases are in frame from base 1. Here is what the overall study found, with its caveats: Clones contracting from day 15 to 85 had balanced CD4/CD8 phenotypes, while a second wave expanding from day 15 to 37 was biased towards CD4+. The second-wave clones that peaked on day 37 were not confirmed to be SARS-CoV-2 specific. The detection of some responding clones in pre-infection memory suggests that pre-existing cross-reactive memory T cells joined the SARS-CoV-2 response. Only two mild cases were covered by the study, and larger cohorts that include severe cases with pre-infection samples were considered necessary. Contracting CD4+ clones were found mainly in CM and EM memory subsets, while CD8+ clones were enriched in EMRA.

For sequencing, an Illumina NovaSeq 6000 was employed. cDNA libraries for TCRalpha and TCRbeta were prepared by 5'RACE using constant-segment primers, with sample barcodes and unique molecular identifiers added. RNA was extracted from every sample with Trizol reagent. Libraries were amplified in two PCR steps, with a second sample barcode and Illumina TruSeq adapters added in the second step. The libraries were sequenced on an Illumina NovaSeq using 2 x 150 bp paired-end reads. The authors processed their data as follows. With migec v1.2.7, reads were demultiplexed and then collapsed into UMI-guided consensus sequences. With mixcr v2.1.11, UMI consensuses were aligned to TRA and TRB V and J templates and assembled into clonotypes. Expanded or contracted clonotypes were those called significant by both edgeR and NoisET, with noise models trained on biological replicates. edgeR calls used a false discovery rate-adjusted p below 0.01 and a log2 fold-change threshold of 1. As an exploratory analysis of dynamics, max-normalized trajectories of the 1000 most abundant clonotypes were examined by PCA with hierarchical clustering. Separately sequenced CD4+ and CD8+ repertoires were used to assign a CD4 or CD8 phenotype to each responding clone. TCRdb trimmed public reads at Q25 via fastp, called clones via MiXCR and kept in-frame beta chains. Duplicate CDR3 protein sequences are folded into a single record with the most common DNA and genes. TCRdb assigned the V and J calls; the authors' analysis was not used. The table for this sample lists 400,000 to 500,000 distinct CDR3 sequences; 20% of them were counted only once. 7.5% to 9.5% of the sample rests with the top ten.

Points on this clonotype: No antigen is known for it. No much larger clone is present one base from it, and per-base qualities are unavailable.

The TCR sequence derives from an adult woman who had mild COVID-19 (a few samples of this study predate the infection). The sample titles of this study are shuffled in the database, so cell type and time point are left out; the donor was told from shared clones. The sequencing sample was made of PBMCs or a T cell subset sorted from them (not recorded which). The chain uses TRBV12-5 and TRBJ1-1; no confident D gene assignment can be made. The CDR3 has the sequence CASGPGTEAFF. The sequence in DNA is TGTGCTAGTGGTCCCGGCACTGAAGCTTTCTTT.